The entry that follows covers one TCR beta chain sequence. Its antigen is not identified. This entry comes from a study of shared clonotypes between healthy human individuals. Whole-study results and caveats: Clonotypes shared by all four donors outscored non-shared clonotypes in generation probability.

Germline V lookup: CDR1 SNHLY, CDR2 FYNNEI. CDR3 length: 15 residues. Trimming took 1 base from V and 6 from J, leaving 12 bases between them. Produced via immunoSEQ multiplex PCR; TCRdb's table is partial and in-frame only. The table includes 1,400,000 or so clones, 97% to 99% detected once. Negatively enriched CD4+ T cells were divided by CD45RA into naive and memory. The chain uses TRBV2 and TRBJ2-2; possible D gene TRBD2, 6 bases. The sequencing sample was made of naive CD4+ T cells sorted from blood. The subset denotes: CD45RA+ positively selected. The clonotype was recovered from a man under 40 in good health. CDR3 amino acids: CASSEEYGGAGELFF. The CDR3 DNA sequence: TGTGCCAGCAGTGAAGAGTACGGGGGAGCCGGGGAGCTGTTTTTT.